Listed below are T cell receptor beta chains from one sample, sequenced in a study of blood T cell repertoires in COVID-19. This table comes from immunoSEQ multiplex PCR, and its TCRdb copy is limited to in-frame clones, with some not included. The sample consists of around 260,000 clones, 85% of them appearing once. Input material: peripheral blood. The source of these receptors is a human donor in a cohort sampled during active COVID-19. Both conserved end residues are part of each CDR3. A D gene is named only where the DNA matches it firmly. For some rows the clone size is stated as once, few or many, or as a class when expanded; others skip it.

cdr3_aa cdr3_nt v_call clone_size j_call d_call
CASSLRTDYGYTF TGTGCCAGCAGTTTAAGGACTGACTATGGCTACACCTTC TRBV12-3/TRBV12-4 . TRBJ1-2 .
CASSPPPGTGGQVEQYF TGTGCCAGCAGCCCACCTCCCGGGACAGGGGGCCAAGTCGAGCAGTACTTC TRBV7-2 . TRBJ2-7 TRBD1
CASSLVGLAGGETQYF TGCGCCAGCAGCTTGGTTGGGCTAGCGGGAGGAGAGACCCAGTACTTC TRBV5-1 . TRBJ2-5 TRBD2
CASSQENTAVYEQYF TGCGCCAGCAGCCAAGAAAACACAGCAGTCTACGAGCAGTACTTC TRBV4-1 few TRBJ2-7 .
CATEDRANYGYTF TGTGCCACTGAGGACAGAGCTAACTATGGCTACACCTTC TRBV19 . TRBJ1-2 .
CASSENGQVGVF TGTGCCAGCAGCGAAAATGGACAGGTTGGGGTCTTC TRBV3-1/TRBV3-2 once TRBJ2-7 TRBD1
CASSPGGGYTF TGTGCCAGCAGTCCCGGGGGGGGCTACACCTTC TRBV12-3/TRBV12-4 . TRBJ1-2 .
CASSLSGDRDEQYF TGTGCCAGCAGTTTATCCGGGGACAGGGACGAGCAGTACTTC TRBV28 . TRBJ2-7 TRBD1
CASGQGLSGANVLTF TGTGCCAGTGGACAGGGTCTCTCTGGGGCCAACGTCCTGACTTTC TRBV27 . TRBJ2-6 TRBD1
CASSLAAGALSYEQYF TGTGCCAGCAGCTTAGCGGCGGGAGCCCTCTCCTACGAGCAGTACTTC TRBV7-2 . TRBJ2-7 TRBD2
CASSQEAGWTEAFF TGTGCCAGCAGCCAAGAAGCAGGATGGACTGAAGCTTTCTTT TRBV4-2 few TRBJ1-1 .
CASSYGPGAYEQYF TGTGCCAGCAGTTACGGTCCCGGGGCCTACGAGCAGTACTTC TRBV6-5 . TRBJ2-7 .
CASSLFGGWEQFF TGTGCCAGCAGTTTATTCGGGGGATGGGAGCAGTTCTTC TRBV28 . TRBJ2-1 .
CASSITSGEGYGYTF TGTGCCAGCAGCATAACTTCAGGGGAAGGCTATGGCTACACCTTC TRBV9 . TRBJ1-2 .
CASGLGWGQTDTQYF TGTGCTAGTGGTTTAGGGTGGGGCCAAACAGATACGCAGTATTTT TRBV12-5 few TRBJ2-3 .
CASSQGTGDGYTF TGCGCCAGCAGCCAAGGAACAGGCGATGGCTACACCTTC TRBV4-1 few TRBJ1-2 .
CASSQDYGGNSPLHF TGCGCCAGCAGCCAAGATTACGGTGGTAATTCACCCCTCCACTTT TRBV4-3 . TRBJ1-6 .
CASSIGQGAGEDEQFF TGTGCCAGTAGTATAGGACAGGGGGCGGGCGAGGATGAGCAGTTCTTC TRBV19 . TRBJ2-1 TRBD1
CASSFGTSEAFF TGTGCCAGCAGTTTTGGGACAAGTGAAGCTTTCTTT TRBV28 . TRBJ1-1 .
CSARVTGAQYF TGCAGTGCTAGAGTAACCGGGGCCCAGTACTTC TRBV20-1 . TRBJ2-5 .
CSAMADYGYTF TGCAGTGCTATGGCGGACTATGGCTACACCTTC TRBV20-1 once TRBJ1-2 .
CASSLLGQGGEQYF TGTGCCAGCAGCTTGTTGGGACAGGGGGGCGAGCAGTACTTC TRBV5-5 . TRBJ2-7 TRBD1
CASSLQGEQYF TGCGCCAGCAGCTTGCAGGGGGAGCAGTACTTC TRBV5-1 few TRBJ2-7 .
CASSALRRDNEQFF TGCGCCAGCAGTGCCCTCCGGCGGGACAATGAGCAGTTCTTC TRBV10-1 few TRBJ2-1 .
CASSFSQVLRANGYTF TGTGCCAGCAGTTTTTCTCAAGTCTTGCGGGCGAACGGCTACACCTTC TRBV28 . TRBJ1-2 .
CASSSMRTSGQETQYF TGTGCCAGCAGTTCGATGAGGACTAGCGGACAAGAGACCCAGTACTTC TRBV6-2/TRBV6-3 few TRBJ2-5 TRBD2
CASSSPQDPQETQYF TGTGCCAGCAGCTCCCCACAGGATCCCCAAGAGACCCAGTACTTC TRBV28 . TRBJ2-5 .
CASSHGGRAYNEQFF TGCGCCAGCAGCCACGGCGGGAGGGCCTACAATGAGCAGTTCTTC TRBV4-1 . TRBJ2-1 TRBD2
CASSLGDSSTYEQYF TGCGCCAGCAGCTTGGGGGACAGCTCAACCTACGAGCAGTACTTC TRBV5-1 . TRBJ2-7 TRBD1
CASSPREGFYGELFF TGTGCCAGTAGTCCGCGTGAGGGTTTTTACGGGGAGCTGTTTTTT TRBV19 once TRBJ2-2 .
CASSPGLDYNEQFF TGTGCCAGCAGTCCCGGACTAGACTACAATGAGCAGTTCTTC TRBV6-2/TRBV6-3 . TRBJ2-1 TRBD2